This T cell receptor beta chain was documented in a study of Ad26.COV2.S vaccination and SARS-CoV-2 variants. The CDR3 is made up of 18 amino acids. Germline lookup yields CDR1 LGHNA and CDR2 YSLEER. V shed 2 bases, J shed 0 bases, and the junction held 10 bases outside the gene matches. Generated by immunoSEQ multiplex PCR, the TCRdb table keeps only in-frame clones and is missing some. Counted here are 350,000 to 550,000 clones, roughly nine tenths occurring once; the ten biggest clones make up around 2.6%. Specified treatment: 15 to 20 received Ad26.COV2.S at low or high dose, single or two shots; roughly 5 received placebo; per-sample allocation not given. Repertoires come from day 63 after the first vaccine or placebo injection.

The J gene is TRBJ2-1, the V gene TRBV4-3, with TRBD2 matching over 7 bases. This sequence originates from a person between 18 and 65 years old who received the Ad26.COV2.S COVID-19 vaccine or a placebo. Here the sequenced sample was peripheral blood, taken in a trial of Ad26.COV2.S vaccine versus placebo. Written as DNA, the CDR3 is TGCGCCAGCAGCCAACGCCGGGACTACATCCACTCCTACAATGAGCAGTTCTTC. It is translated as CASSQRRDYIHSYNEQFF.